Listed here are 3 T cell receptor beta chains from one sample, sequenced in a study of blood T cell repertoires in COVID-19. Here immunoSEQ multiplex PCR was the method, and the copy in TCRdb shows in-frame clones only, minus some. The sample has 100,000 to 150,000 clones, more than 80% seen once. The sample was peripheral blood. Receptors originate from a woman aged 80 or over with COVID-19, enrolled during active disease.

This chain uses TRBV28 with TRBJ1-3; no definite D call. The CDR3 runs 14 residues. Trimming left V 2 bases short and J 4 bases short, with 9 bases between. Germline CDR1 MDHEN, CDR2 SYDVKM. The CDR3 sequence: CASSLETLGNTIYF. CDR3 DNA sequence: TGTGCCAGCAGTTTAGAGACTTTGGGAAACACCATATATTTT. The whole variable domain, remainder taken from reference TRBV28 and TRBJ1-3, is DVKVTQSSRYLVKRTGEKVFLECVQDMDHENMFWYRQDPGLGLRLIYFSYDVKMKEKGDIPEGYSVSREKKERFSLILESASTNQTSMYLCASSLETLGNTIYFGEGSWLTVV.

V gene TRBV11-2 combines with J gene TRBJ2-1; D is unclear. Per germline, CDR1 SGHAT and CDR2 FQNNGV. Trimming removed 5 bases at V and 5 bases at J, with 10 bases between. The length of the CDR3 is 13 residues. CDR3 in amino acids: CASSPLPNNEQFF. In nucleotides, the CDR3 is TGTGCCAGCAGCCCGCTACCGAACAATGAGCAGTTCTTC.

The chain combines TRBV6-4 with TRBJ1-5; D unresolved. The germline V gene encodes CDR1 MRHNA and CDR2 SNTAGT. V was shortened by 2 bases and J by 6 bases, with 8 bases between the two germline ends. The CDR3 totals 13 residues. CDR3 residues: CASSDMEGQPQHF. As DNA, the CDR3 is TGTGCCAGCAGTGACATGGAGGGTCAGCCCCAGCATTTT.